Below, 3 T cell receptor beta chains from the same sample are listed, as sequenced in a study of shared clonotypes between healthy human individuals. Sequencing was performed with immunoSEQ multiplex PCR; in TCRdb, only in-frame clones are kept and a portion is missing. The sample consists of around 330,000 clones, approximately 79% of them appearing once. The sample was memory CD4+ T cells sorted from blood. The subset was: CD45RA-negative fraction. The receptor source for this set is a young man in good health.

This chain joins TRBV9 and TRBJ2-7, with D perhaps matching TRBD2 (6 bases). This CDR3 region has 13 residues. With 4 bases removed from V and 4 bases from J, the gap between germline ends came to 12 bases. In germline, CDR1 is SGDLS, CDR2 YYNGEE. Here the CDR3 DNA reads TGTGCCAGCAGCACCCTTGCGGGGTACGAGCAGTACTTC. It yields the protein CASSTLAGYEQYF.

The chain uses TRBV6-1 and TRBJ2-1; tentatively, D is TRBD2 (6 bases). Trimming took off 4 bases at V and 6 bases at J, with 13 bases between the two ends. Germline-derived CDR1 and CDR2 are MNHNS and SASEGT. CDR3 length equals 14 residues. The CDR3 is CASSVLVGGNEQFF. The DNA for the CDR3 is TGTGCCAGCAGTGTACTAGTCGGGGGCAATGAGCAGTTCTTC.

Only a few counts were recorded for this clone. The J gene is TRBJ2-7, the V gene TRBV21-1; TRBD2, as called in the table, went unchecked against the DNA. TRBV21-1 corresponds to a pseudogene. This CDR3 region has 22 residues. CDR3 sequence: CASRDSLLSPGLAGGIAYEQYF. The CDR3 DNA reads as TGTGCCAGCCGGGACAGCCTTCTGTCACCGGGACTAGCGGGAGGGATAGCCTACGAGCAGTACTTC.